The subject of this entry is one T cell receptor beta chain. Its antigen is currently unknown. TCRdb keeps only in-frame clones here, not all; method: immunoSEQ multiplex PCR. Among 95,000 to 120,000 clones listed, approximately 96% were seen once. This sample is part of a study of cytomegalovirus exposure and HLA in healthy donors. Study-wide points: Rarity held for most TCR sequences, but there were some public TCRs that occurred in many donors. There were 164 TCR beta chains listed as cytomegalovirus-associated.

The receptor was derived from a woman aged 18-35 years in good health and CMV-seronegative. The sequencing input was PBMCs.

The CDR3 DNA sequence: TGCGCCAGCAGCCAAGATGGGGGGGGCACTGAAGCTTTCTTT. This codes for CASSQDGGGTEAFF. The J gene is TRBJ1-1, the V gene TRBV4-3; D is possibly TRBD1 (5 bases). CDR3 length: 14 residues. Germline lookup yields CDR1 LGHNA and CDR2 YSLEER. Trimming pared 0 bases from V and 4 bases from J, leaving 9 bases between.